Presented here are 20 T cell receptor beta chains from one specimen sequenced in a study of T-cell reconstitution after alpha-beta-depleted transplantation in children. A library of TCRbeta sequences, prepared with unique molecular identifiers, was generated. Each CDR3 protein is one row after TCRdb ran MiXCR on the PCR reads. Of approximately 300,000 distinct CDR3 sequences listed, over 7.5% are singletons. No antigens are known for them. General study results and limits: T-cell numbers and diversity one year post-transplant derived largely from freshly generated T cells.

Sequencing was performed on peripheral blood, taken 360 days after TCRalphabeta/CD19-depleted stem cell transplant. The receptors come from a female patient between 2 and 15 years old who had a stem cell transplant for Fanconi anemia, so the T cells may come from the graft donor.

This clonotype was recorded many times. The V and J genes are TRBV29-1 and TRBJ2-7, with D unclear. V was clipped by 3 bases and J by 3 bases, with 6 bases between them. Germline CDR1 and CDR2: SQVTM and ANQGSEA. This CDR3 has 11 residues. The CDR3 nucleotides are TGCAGCGTTGACGGCGGCTACGAGCAGTACTTC. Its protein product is CSVDGGYEQYF.

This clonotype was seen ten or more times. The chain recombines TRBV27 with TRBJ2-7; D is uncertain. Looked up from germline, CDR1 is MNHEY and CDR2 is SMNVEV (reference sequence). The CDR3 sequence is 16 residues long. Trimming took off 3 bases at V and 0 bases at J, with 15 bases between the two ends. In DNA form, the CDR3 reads TGTGCCAGCAGTTTTCGGAAACCATCTATCTCCTACGAGCAGTACTTC. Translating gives CASSFRKPSISYEQYF.

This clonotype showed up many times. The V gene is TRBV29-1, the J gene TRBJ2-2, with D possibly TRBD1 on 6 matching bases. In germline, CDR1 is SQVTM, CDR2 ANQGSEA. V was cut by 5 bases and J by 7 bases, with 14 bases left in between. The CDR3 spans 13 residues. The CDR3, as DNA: TGCAGCGTTAGGAACAGGGCGGACGGGGAGCTGTTTTTT. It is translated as CSVRNRADGELFF.

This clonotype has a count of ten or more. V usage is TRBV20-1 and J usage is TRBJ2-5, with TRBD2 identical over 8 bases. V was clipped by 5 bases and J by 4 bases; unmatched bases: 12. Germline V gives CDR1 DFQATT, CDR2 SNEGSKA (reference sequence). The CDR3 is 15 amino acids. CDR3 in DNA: TGCAGTGCTCCCGGGACTAGTCTGGGGGTAGAGACCCAGTACTTC. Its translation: CSAPGTSLGVETQYF.

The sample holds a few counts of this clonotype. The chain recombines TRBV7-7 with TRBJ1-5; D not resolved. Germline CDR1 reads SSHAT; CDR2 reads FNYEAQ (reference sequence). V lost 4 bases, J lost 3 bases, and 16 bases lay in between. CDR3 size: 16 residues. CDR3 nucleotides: TGTGCCAGCAGCTCCCCCTCATCCAGGAACAATCAGCCCCAGCATTTT. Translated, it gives CASSSPSSRNNQPQHF. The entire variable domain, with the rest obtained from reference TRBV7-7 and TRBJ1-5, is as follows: GAGVSQSPRYKVTKRGQDVTLRCDPISSHATLYWYQQALGQGPEFLTYFNYEAQPDKSGLPSDRFSAERPEGSISTLTIQRTEQRDSAMYRCASSSPSSRNNQPQHFGDGTRLSIL.

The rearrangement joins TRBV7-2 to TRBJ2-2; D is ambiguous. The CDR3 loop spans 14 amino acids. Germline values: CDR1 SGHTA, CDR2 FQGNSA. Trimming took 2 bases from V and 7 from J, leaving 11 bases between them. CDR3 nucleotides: TGTGCCAGCAGCTTAAGCCCAGGTGGCGGGGAGCTGTTTTTT. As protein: CASSLSPGGGELFF. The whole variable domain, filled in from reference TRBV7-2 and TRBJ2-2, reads GAGVSQSPSNKVTEKGKDVELRCDPISGHTALYWYRQSLGQGLEFLIYFQGNSAPDKSGLPSDRFSAERTGGSVSTLTIQRTQQEDSAVYLCASSLSPGGGELFFGEGSRLTVL.

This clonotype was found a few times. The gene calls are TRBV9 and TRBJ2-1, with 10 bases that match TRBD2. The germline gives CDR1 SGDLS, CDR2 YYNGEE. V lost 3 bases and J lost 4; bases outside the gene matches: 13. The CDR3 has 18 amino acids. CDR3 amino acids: CASSGNTRTSGNYNEQFF. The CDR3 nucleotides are TGTGCCAGCAGCGGAAACACAAGGACTAGCGGAAATTACAATGAGCAGTTCTTC.

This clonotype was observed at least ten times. In DNA, the CDR3 is TGTGCCAGCTCACCACTGGGCGCCAGGGTACACACTGAAGCTTTCTTT. This translates into CASSPLGARVHTEAFF. This chain uses TRBV18 with TRBJ1-1, with a tentative D call TRBD1 (5 bases). The CDR3 extends over 16 amino acids. Germline assignment: CDR1 KGHSH and CDR2 LQKENI. Trimming took 1 base from V and 3 from J, leaving 15 bases between them.

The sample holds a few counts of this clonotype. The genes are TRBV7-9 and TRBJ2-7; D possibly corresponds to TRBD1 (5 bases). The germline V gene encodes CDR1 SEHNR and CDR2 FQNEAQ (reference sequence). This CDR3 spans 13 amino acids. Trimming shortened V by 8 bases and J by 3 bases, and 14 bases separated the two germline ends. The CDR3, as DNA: TGTGCCAGCGCTGACAGATTGGACTACGAGCAGTACTTC. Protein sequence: CASADRLDYEQYF. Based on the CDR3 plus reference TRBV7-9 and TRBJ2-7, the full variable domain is DTGVSQNPRHKITKRGQNVTFRCDPISEHNRLYWYRQTLGQGPEFLTYFQNEAQLEKSRLLSDRFSAERPKGSFSTLEIQRTEQGDSAMYLCASADRLDYEQYFGPGTRLTVT.

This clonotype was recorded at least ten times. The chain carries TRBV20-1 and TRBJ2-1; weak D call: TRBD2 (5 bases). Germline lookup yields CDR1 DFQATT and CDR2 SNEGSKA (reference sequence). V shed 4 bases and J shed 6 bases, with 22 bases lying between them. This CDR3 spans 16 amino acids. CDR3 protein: CSAMDALGVRINEQFF. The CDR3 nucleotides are TGCAGTGCTATGGATGCGCTGGGAGTTCGAATCAATGAGCAGTTCTTC.

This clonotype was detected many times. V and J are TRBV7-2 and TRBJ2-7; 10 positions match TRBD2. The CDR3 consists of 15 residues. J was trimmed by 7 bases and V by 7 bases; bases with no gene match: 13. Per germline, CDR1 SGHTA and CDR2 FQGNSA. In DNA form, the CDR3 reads TGTGCCAGCACCCTAAGTCTAGCGGGAGTTCGTGAGCAGTACTTC. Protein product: CASTLSLAGVREQYF.

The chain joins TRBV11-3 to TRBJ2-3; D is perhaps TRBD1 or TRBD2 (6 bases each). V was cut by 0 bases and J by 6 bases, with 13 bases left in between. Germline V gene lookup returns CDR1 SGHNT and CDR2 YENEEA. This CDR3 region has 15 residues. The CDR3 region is CASSLDPRRGDTQYF. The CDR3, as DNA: TGTGCCAGCAGCTTAGATCCGAGGAGGGGGGATACGCAGTATTTT.

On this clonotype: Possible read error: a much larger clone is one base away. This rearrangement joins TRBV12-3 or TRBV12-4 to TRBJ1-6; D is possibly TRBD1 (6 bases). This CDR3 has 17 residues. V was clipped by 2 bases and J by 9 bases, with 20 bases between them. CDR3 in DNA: TGTGCCAGCAGTTTATCCGGAACCGCCCAGGGGACTTCACCCCTCCACTTT. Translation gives CASSLSGTAQGTSPLHF.

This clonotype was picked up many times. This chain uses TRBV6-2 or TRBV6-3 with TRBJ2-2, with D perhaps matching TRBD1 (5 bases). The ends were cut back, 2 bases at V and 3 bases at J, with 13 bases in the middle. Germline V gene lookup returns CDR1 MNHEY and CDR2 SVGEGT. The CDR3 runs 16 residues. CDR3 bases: TGTGCCAGCAGTTACCTCCAGGGATCCGACACCGGGGAGCTGTTTTTT. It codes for CASSYLQGSDTGELFF.

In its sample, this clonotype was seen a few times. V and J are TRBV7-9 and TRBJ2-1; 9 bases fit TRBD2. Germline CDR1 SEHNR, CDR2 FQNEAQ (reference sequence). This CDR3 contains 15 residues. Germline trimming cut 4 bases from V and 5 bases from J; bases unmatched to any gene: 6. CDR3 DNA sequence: TGTGCCAGCAGCTCAAGCGGGGGGATCCACAATGAGCAGTTCTTC. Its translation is CASSSSGGIHNEQFF.

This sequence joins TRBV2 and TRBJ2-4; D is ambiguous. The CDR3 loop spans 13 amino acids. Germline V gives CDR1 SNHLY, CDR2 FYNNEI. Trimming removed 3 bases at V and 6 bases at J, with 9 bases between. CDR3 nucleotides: TGTGCCAGCAGTGATCACGCAGGAAACATTCAGTACTTC. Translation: CASSDHAGNIQYF. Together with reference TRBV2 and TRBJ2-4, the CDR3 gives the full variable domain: EPEVTQTPSHQVTQMGQEVILRCVPISNHLYFYWYRQILGQKVEFLVSFYNNEISEKSEIFDDQFSVERPDGSNFTLKIRSTKLEDSAMYFCASSDHAGNIQYFGAGTRLSVL.

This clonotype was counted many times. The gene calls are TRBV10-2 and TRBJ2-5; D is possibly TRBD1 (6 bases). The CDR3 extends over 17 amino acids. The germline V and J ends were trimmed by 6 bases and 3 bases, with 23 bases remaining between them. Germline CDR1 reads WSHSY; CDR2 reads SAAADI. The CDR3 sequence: CASSDENPTGWEETQYF. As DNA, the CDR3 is TGCGCCAGCAGCGATGAGAATCCGACAGGATGGGAAGAGACCCAGTACTTC.

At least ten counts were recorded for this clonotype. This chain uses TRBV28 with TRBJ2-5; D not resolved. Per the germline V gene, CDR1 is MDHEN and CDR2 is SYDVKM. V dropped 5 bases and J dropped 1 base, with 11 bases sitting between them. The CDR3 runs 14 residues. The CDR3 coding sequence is TGTGCCAGCAGTCAGCGACAAATCCAAGAGACCCAGTACTTC. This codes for CASSQRQIQETQYF.

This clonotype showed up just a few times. In DNA form, the CDR3 reads TGTGCCAGCAGTTCCCCCTACACCTCAAACACTGAAGCTTTCTTT. This translates into CASSSPYTSNTEAFF. V is TRBV28 and J is TRBJ1-1, with D unresolved. V lost 4 bases, J lost 2 bases, and 14 bases lay in between. CDR1 and CDR2 from the germline V gene are MDHEN and SYDVKM. The CDR3 is 15 residues long.

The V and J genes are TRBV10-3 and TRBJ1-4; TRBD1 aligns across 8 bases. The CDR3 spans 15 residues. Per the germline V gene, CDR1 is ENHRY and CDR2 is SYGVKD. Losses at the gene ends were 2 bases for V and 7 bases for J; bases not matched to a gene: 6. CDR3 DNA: TGTGCCATCAGTGAGGACAGGGGAGCCCCTGAAAAACTGTTTTTT. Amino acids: CAISEDRGAPEKLFF.